This paragraph covers one T cell receptor beta chain sequence. The same CDR3 also results from other DNA sequences found in this sample. The sample originates from a study of blood T cell repertoires in COVID-19. V lost 2 bases, J lost 4 bases, and 4 bases lay in between. This CDR3 region has 12 residues. CDR1 and CDR2 from the germline V gene are KGHDR and SFDVKD. Method: immunoSEQ multiplex PCR; TCRdb's copy keeps in-frame clones and lacks some. The table lists roughly 130,000 clones, approximately 83% of them singletons. This TCR came from a woman between 45 and 65 years old with acute or convalescent COVID-19. This sequence joins TRBV24-1 and TRBJ1-2; D call uncertain. Source material: peripheral blood. The CDR3 region has the DNA TGTGCCACCAGTGATTCCCGCTATGGCTACACCTTC. Its protein product is CATSDSRYGYTF.